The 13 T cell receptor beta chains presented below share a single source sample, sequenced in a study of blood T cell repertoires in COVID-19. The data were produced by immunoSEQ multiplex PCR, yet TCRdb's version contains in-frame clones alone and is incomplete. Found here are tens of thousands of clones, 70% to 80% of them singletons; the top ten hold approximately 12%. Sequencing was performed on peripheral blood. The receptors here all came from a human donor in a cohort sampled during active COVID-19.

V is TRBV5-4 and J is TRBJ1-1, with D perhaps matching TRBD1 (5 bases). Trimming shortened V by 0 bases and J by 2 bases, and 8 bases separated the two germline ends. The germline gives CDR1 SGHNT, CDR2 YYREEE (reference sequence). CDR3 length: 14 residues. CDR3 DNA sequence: TGTGCCAGCAGCTTGGTGGGGGGAAACACTGAAGCTTTCTTT. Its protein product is CASSLVGGNTEAFF.

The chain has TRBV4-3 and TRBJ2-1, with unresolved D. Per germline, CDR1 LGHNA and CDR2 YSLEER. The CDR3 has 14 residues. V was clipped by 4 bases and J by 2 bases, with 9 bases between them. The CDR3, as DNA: TGCGCCAGCAGCCGAGAGGCCACCTACAATGAGCAGTTCTTC. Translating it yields CASSREATYNEQFF.

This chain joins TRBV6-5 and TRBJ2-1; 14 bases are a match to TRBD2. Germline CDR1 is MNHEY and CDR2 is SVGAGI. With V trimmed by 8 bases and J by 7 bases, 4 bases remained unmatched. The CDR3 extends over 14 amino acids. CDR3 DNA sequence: TGTGCCAGCGGACTAGCGGGGGGTTTAAATGAGCAGTTCTTC. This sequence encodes CASGLAGGLNEQFF.

The CDR3 here is CASSPRPKRGYTDTQYF. The DNA for the CDR3 is TGTGCCAGCAGTCCCCGTCCTAAGCGGGGGTACACAGATACGCAGTATTTT. The V call is TRBV28, the J call TRBJ2-3, with TRBD2 identical over 8 bases. The germline V gene encodes CDR1 MDHEN and CDR2 SYDVKM. The CDR3 has 17 amino acids. The V and J ends lost 5 bases and 2 bases, in that order; junction bases with no gene match: 12.

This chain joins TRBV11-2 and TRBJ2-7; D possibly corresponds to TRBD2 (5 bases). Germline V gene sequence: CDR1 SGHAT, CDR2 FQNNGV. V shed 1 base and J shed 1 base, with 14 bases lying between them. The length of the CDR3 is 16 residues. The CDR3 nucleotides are TGTGCCAGCAGCTTAGGACTATTAGCGAGGTCCTACGAGCAGTACTTC. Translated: CASSLGLLARSYEQYF.

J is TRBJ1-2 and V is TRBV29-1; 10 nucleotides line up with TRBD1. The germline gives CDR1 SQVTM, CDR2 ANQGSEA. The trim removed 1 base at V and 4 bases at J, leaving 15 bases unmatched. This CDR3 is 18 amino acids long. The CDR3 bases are TGCAGCGTTGAAGGTGGAATAGGTCGTCGGGACAGGGGCTATGGCTACACCTTC. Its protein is CSVEGGIGRRDRGYGYTF. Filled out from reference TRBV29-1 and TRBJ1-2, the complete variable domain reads SAVISQKPSRDICQRGTSLTIQCQVDSQVTMMFWYRQQPGQSLTLIATANQGSEATYESGFVIDKFPISRPNLTFSTLTVSNMSPEDSSIYLCSVEGGIGRRDRGYGYTFGSGTRLTVV.

The DNA of the CDR3 is TGTGCCAGCAGTCCGATCGACACGTCTGGGGCCAACGTCCTGACTTTC. Residues: CASSPIDTSGANVLTF. The rearrangement links TRBV6-2 or TRBV6-3 to TRBJ2-6, with D hard to call. Germline CDR1 is MNHEY and CDR2 is SVGEGT. CDR3 length: 16 amino acids. Trimming cost V 5 bases and J 1 base, with 12 bases left between them.

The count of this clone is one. CDR3 sequence (DNA): TGTGCCAGCAGCTTCACCCTGGACAAGGACTATGGCTACACCTTC. Its protein product is CASSFTLDKDYGYTF. The chain recombines TRBV7-8 with TRBJ1-2, with a weak D call TRBD1 (5 bases). This CDR3 has 15 amino acids. The V end was cut by 3 bases, the J end by 3 bases, with 14 bases between. The germline gives CDR1 SGHVS, CDR2 FQNEAQ.

The chain's CDR3 is CASSDRGRGETQYF. The CDR3 nucleotides are TGTGCCAGCAGTGACCGGGGGAGGGGCGAGACCCAGTACTTC. V usage is TRBV25-1 and J usage is TRBJ2-5; the match to TRBD2 covers 7 bases. The germline gives CDR1 MGHDK, CDR2 SYGVNS. Trimming took 3 bases from V and 5 from J; bases not matched to a gene: 6. CDR3 size: 14 residues. The whole variable domain, filled in from reference TRBV25-1 and TRBJ2-5, reads EADIYQTPRYLVIGTGKKITLECSQTMGHDKMYWYQQDPGMELHLIHYSYGVNSTEKGDLSSESTVSRIRTEHFPLTLESARPSHTSQYLCASSDRGRGETQYFGPGTRLLVL.

As DNA, the CDR3 is TGTGCCAGCAGCGCTAGAAGGACTAGCGGGGATATCGAGCAGTACGTC. The encoded protein is CASSARRTSGDIEQYV. The gene calls are TRBV21-1 and TRBJ2-7; the tabulated D call, TRBD2, remains unverified against the DNA. TRBV21-1 is marked as a pseudogene. CDR3 length equals 16 residues.

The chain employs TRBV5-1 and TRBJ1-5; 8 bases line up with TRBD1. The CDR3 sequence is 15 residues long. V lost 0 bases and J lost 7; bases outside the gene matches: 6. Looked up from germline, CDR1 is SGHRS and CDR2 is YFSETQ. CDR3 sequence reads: CASSLGQGAVQPQHF. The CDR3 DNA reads TGCGCCAGCAGCTTGGGCCAGGGGGCCGTGCAGCCCCAGCATTTT.

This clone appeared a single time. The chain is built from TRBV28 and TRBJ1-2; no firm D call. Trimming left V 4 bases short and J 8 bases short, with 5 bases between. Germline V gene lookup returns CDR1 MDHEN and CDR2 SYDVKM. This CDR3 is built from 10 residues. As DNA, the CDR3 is TGTGCCAGCAGTTCAGGCGGCTACACCTTC. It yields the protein CASSSGGYTF.

CDR3 sequence (DNA): TGTGCCAGTAGTGCCCCTAGCGGAACCACCTTCAGCACAGATACGCAGTATTTT. Translation: CASSAPSGTTFSTDTQYF. V and J are TRBV19 and TRBJ2-3; the match to TRBD2 covers 7 bases. Germline CDR1 is LNHDA and CDR2 is SQIVND (reference sequence). CDR3 length: 18 residues. Germline trimming cut 5 bases from V and 0 bases from J; bases unmatched to any gene: 14.